This T cell receptor (beta chain) was observed in a study of blood T cell repertoires in COVID-19. Deletions cut 6 bases from V and 4 bases from J, with 16 bases between. CDR1 and CDR2 (germline): MNHEY, SVGAGI. The CDR3 has 14 residues. TCRdb's table, derived via immunoSEQ multiplex PCR, lists solely in-frame clones and lacks some. In the table there are fewer than 300,000 clones, approximately 87% of which are singletons. The receptor was derived from a woman aged 30 to 39 with COVID-19, enrolled during active disease. The V call is TRBV6-5, the J call TRBJ2-7; tentatively, D is TRBD2 (6 bases). Sequenced input: peripheral blood. The CDR3 sequence is CASRRDVRVYEQYF. The CDR3 DNA follows: TGTGCCAGCAGGCGGGACGTCAGGGTGTACGAGCAGTACTTC.